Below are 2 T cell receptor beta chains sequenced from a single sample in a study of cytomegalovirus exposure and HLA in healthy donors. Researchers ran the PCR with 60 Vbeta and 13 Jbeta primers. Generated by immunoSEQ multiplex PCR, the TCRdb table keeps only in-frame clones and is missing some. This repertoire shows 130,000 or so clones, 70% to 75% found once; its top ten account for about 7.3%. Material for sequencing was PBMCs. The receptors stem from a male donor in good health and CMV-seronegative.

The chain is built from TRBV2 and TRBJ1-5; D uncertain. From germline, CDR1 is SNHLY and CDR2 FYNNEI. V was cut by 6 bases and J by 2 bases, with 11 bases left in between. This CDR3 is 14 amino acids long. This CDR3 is CASRDGLGNQPQHF. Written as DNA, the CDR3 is TGTGCCAGCAGGGACGGACTCGGCAATCAGCCCCAGCATTTT.

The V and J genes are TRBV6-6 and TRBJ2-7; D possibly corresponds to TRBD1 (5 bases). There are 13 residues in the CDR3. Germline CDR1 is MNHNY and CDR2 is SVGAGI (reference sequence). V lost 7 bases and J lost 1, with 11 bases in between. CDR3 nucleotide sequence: TGTGCCAGCAAAGCAGGGTTTTCCTACGAGCAGTACTTC. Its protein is CASKAGFSYEQYF.